This TCR beta chain was identified in a study of Tregs in tolerant kidney transplant recipients (dated by TCRdb to between 2017 and 2020). Regarding the study in general: The transplants used related donors with nonmyeloablative bone marrow transplantation, and mixed chimerism in the human trials was transient. TCRbeta sequencing was used in the study to identify donor-specific regulatory T cells before combined kidney and bone marrow transplantation, and the identified cells were then tracked after transplant.

The investigation overall reported the following: Biological reproducibility was not directly addressed, though technical replication error appeared minimal. For some patients the PCR primers changed over time, which made it impossible to compare the samples from those patients at the nucleotide level. The study was limited by small patient numbers, and the findings need validation in larger populations and under other immunosuppression protocols. Expanding Tregs with activated donor B cells appeared to identify the most biologically relevant and donor-specific TCRbeta repertoire. In tolerant patients, donor-specific Tregs expanded more than Tregs overall, which suggests antigen-driven rather than nonspecific expansion.

For TCRbeta CDR3 sequencing, genomic DNA from the sorted cells was extracted using the QIAGEN DNeasy Blood and Tissue Kit. High-throughput TCRbeta CDR3 sequencing was carried out commercially through immunoSEQ, with PCR amplification with bias correction and internal controls included. Per the authors' processing: Unique productive TCRbeta sequences were defined by CDR3 nucleotide sequence when primers matched and otherwise by CDR3 amino acid sequence together with Vbeta and Jbeta genes. To correct sorting error, sequences shared between sorted populations at a frequency ratio of 2:1 or less were removed; the rest were assigned to the higher population. Donor-reactive sequences were defined as at least 5-fold expanded in CFSE-low cells versus unstimulated cells, with frequency of at least 0.01% in CFSE-low cells. Jensen-Shannon divergence calculated on the top 100 TCRbeta sequences ranked by frequency was used to measure repertoire divergence. For any sample with multiple sequencing runs, sorting error was corrected in each run separately before the runs were pooled. TCRdb took this table from immuneACCESS and kept in-frame rearrangements with V and J called. Such tables lack part of the clones; where checked against another copy, unresolved V genes explain under half of the gap, and the rest is unexplained. Clone size and the V and J calls come from that table; the DNA yielded D and trimming. A total of some 74,000 clones appear in this sample, approximately 90% of them only once. The ten biggest clones cover approximately 0.37% of the sample.

In the case of this clone: Its antigen target is currently unknown. Per-base quality was not reported, and no clone a single base away is much larger than it.

What this sample's time point label stands for: blood sample drawn before combined kidney and bone marrow transplant. Unstimulated Tregs (CD4+CD25+CD127-), CD4+ non-Tregs (CD4+CD25-), CD4 and CD8 cells were FACS-sorted from thawed PBMCs. Prior to Treg sorting, thawed PBMCs were rested overnight at 37 degrees C with 150 to 250 IU/ml IL-2. 4 combined kidney and bone marrow transplant recipients from the ITN036ST trial were included as patients, and samples were available only from these trial subjects. Healthy control blood was processed by Ficoll density gradient to PBMCs and cryopreserved; patient PBMCs were collected before and after transplant. According to the germline V gene (reference sequence), CDR1 reads MNHEY and CDR2 reads SMNVEV. V is shortened by 5 bases, J by 4 bases, and the region joining them spans 15 bases. The CDR3 runs 14 residues from the cysteine to the phenylalanine. The only DNA kept is the CDR3, 42 bases in frame from the first base.

Material: Tregs from blood, obtained before the transplant. The sequence was collected from a human donor who received a combined kidney and bone marrow transplant. The V gene is TRBV27 and the J gene is TRBJ2-7, with the D gene not confidently named. The sequenced DNA: TGTGCCAGCAGTCCCGACTGGAGCCTATACGAGCAGTACTTC. This yields the protein CASSPDWSLYEQYF.